The 2 T cell receptor beta chains listed next were all sequenced from one sample in a study of blood T cell repertoires in COVID-19. Sequencing was performed with immunoSEQ multiplex PCR; in TCRdb, only in-frame clones are kept and a portion is missing. The sample holds more than 95,000 clones; under 85% are singletons and the top ten take around 11%. Sequences were obtained from peripheral blood. These receptors all come from a man aged 60-69 years with acute or convalescent COVID-19.

The DNA of the CDR3 is TGTGCCAGCAGCTCTCTGACCCGACAGGGGGCAAGAGATACGCAGTATTTT. Residues: CASSSLTRQGARDTQYF. The chain joins TRBV7-8 to TRBJ2-3, with 10 bases aligning to TRBD1. This CDR3 contains 17 residues. Germline values: CDR1 SGHVS, CDR2 FQNEAQ. Trimming removed 4 bases from V and 5 bases from J; junction bases left unmatched: 12.

This chain uses TRBV5-1 with TRBJ1-2; 7 nucleotides line up with TRBD1. The junction had 24 bases not matched to a gene; V was cut back by 4 bases and J by 6 bases. The CDR3 contains 19 residues. From germline, CDR1 is SGHRS and CDR2 YFSETQ. The CDR3 bases are TGCGCCAGCAGCCTGGGGGGGACAGAAACTCAGGGGCGCCGCCATGGCTACACCTTC. Its translation is CASSLGGTETQGRRHGYTF.